What follows is one T cell receptor beta chain and its context. Its antigen remains unknown. A sample-barcoded 5' primer and a J-beta primer mix were used in a second PCR of about 7 to 12 cycles. MiXCR was run by TCRdb on the 5' RACE reads, yielding one entry per CDR3 protein. The sample holds hundreds of thousands of distinct CDR3 sequences, more than 25% seen once. The CDR3 contains 14 residues. Trimming stripped 0 bases from V and 9 bases from J, with 13 bases between. The germline V gene has CDR1 SGHRS and CDR2 YFSETQ. This specimen belongs to a study of blood T cells in healthy people across ages. Study-wide results and limits: There was no known CMV status for donors, so expanded clonotype changes were possibly confounded.

The material sequenced was blood. The TCR comes from an elderly woman in good health. The genes are TRBV5-1 and TRBJ2-1; no clear D. CDR3 bases: TGCGCCAGCAGCTTGGACGTTAGTGGTAGTGAGCAGTTCTTC. Residues: CASSLDVSGSEQFF.